The sequence of this TCR beta chain was determined in a study of cytomegalovirus exposure and HLA in healthy donors. Both 60 Vbeta primers and 13 Jbeta primers went into the PCR. Sequenced by immunoSEQ multiplex PCR; TCRdb stores in-frame clones only, minus some. Of more than 90,000 clones in the sample, more than 70% were seen once. The CDR3 is made up of 17 amino acids. The germline CDR1 and CDR2 sequences are SGHNT and YYREEE (reference sequence). Trimming took 4 bases from V and 4 from J; bases not matched to a gene: 11. The chain uses TRBV5-4 and TRBJ1-2; TRBD1 matches 12 bases. This clonotype originated in a man aged 25 to 45 in good health and CMV-seronegative. The sample taken for sequencing was PBMCs. The CDR3 DNA reads as TGTGCCAGCAGCCCGACTCGGGGGGACAGGGGGCCCTATGGCTACACCTTC. It codes for CASSPTRGDRGPYGYTF.